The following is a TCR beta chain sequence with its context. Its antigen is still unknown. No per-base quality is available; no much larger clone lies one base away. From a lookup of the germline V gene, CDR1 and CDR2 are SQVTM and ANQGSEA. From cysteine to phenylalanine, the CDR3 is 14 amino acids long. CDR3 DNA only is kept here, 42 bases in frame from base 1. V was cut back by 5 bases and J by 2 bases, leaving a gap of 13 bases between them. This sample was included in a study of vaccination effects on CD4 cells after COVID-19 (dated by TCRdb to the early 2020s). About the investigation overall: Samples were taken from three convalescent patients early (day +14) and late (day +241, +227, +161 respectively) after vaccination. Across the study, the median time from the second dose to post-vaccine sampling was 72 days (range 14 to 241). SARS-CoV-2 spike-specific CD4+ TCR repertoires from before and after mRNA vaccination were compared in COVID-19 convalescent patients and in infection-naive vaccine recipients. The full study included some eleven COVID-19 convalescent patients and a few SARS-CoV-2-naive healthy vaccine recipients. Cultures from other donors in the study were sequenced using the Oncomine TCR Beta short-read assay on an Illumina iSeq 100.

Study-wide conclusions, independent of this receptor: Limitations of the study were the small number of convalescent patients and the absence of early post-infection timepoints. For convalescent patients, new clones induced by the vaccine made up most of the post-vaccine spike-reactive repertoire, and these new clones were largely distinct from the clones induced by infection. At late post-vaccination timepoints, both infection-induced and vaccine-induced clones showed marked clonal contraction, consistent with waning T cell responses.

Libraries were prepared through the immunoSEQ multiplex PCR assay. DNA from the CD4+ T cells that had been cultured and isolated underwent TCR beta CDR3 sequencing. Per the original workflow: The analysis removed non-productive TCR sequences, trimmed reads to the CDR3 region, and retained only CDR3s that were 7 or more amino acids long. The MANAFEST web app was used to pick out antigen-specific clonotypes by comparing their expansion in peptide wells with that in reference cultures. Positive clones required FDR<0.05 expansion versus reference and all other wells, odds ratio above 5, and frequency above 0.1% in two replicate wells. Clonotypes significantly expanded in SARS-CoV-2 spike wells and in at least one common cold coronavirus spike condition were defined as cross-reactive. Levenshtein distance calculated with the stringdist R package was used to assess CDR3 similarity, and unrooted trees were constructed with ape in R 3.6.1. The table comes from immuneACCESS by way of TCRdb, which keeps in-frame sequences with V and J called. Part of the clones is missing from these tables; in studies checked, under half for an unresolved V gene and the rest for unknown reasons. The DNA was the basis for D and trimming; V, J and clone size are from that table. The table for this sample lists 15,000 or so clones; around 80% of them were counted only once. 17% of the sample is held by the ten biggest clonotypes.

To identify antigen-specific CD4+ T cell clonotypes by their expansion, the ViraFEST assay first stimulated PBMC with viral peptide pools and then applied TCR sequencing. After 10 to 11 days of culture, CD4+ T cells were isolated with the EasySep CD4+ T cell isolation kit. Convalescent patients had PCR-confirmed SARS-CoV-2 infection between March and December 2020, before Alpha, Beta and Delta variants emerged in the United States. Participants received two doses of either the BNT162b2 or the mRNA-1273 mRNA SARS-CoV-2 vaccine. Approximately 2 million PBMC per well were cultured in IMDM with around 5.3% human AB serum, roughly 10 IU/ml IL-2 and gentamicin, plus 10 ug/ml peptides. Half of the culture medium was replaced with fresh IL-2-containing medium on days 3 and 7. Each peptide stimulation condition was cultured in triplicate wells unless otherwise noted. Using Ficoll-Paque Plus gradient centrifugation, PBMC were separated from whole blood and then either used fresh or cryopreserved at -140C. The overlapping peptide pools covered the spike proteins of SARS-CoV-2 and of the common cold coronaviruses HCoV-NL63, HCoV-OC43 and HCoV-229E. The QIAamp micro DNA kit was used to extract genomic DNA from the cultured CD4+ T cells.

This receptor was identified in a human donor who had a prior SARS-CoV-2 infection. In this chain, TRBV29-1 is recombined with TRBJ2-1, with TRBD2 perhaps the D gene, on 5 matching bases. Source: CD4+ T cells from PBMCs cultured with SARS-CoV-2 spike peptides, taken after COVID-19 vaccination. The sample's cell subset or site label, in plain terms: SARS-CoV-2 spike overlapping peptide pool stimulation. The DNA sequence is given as TGCAGCGTTAGCAGTCTAGCCCCCTACAATGAGCAGTTCTTC. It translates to CSVSSLAPYNEQFF.